What follows are 5 T cell receptor beta chains derived from one specimen sequenced in a study of cytomegalovirus exposure and HLA in healthy donors listed by TCRdb under 2017. Preparation of the library involved the immunoSEQ multiplex PCR assay. For the multiplex PCR, a mixture combining 60 forward primers for TCR Vbeta segments and 13 reverse primers for TCR Jbeta segments was used. TCRdb re-hosts the immuneACCESS table, in-frame sequences only. Its copies lack some clones; in the studies checked, an unresolved V gene accounts for under half of them, and the cause for the rest is not known. For this sample the table gives over 150,000 clones, of which 65% to 85% were detected only once. The leading ten clones occupy roughly 2.3% of the sample. The specimen sequenced was PBMCs. Every receptor here comes from a male donor in good health and CMV-seronegative.

The CDR3 protein is CASSQTGLGFQETQYF. For the CDR3, the DNA is TGTGCCAGCAGCCAGACAGGGTTGGGTTTCCAAGAGACCCAGTACTTC. The gene calls are TRBV13 and TRBJ2-5; 7 positions agree with TRBD1. The CDR3 spans 16 residues. With 5 bases clipped from V and 1 base from J, the junction kept 10 bases outside the gene matches. Germline V CDR1 and CDR2: PRHDT, FYEKMQ (reference sequence).

Details on this clone: The same CDR3 is also encoded by other DNA sequences in this sample. The chain joins TRBV15 to TRBJ1-2; no definite D call. V was shortened by 0 bases and J by 8 bases, with 13 bases between the two germline ends. CDR1 is LNHNV and CDR2 is YYDKDF in the germline V gene (reference sequence). CDR3 length: 14 amino acids. The DNA for the CDR3 is TGTGCCACCAGCAGAGATCTCGGAGGGCAGGGCTACACCTTC. Protein: CATSRDLGGQGYTF.

V and J are TRBV6-6 and TRBJ2-4; a possible D gene is TRBD2 (6 bases). This CDR3 is built from 14 residues. The V end was cut by 8 bases, the J end by 4 bases, with 15 bases between. Germline CDR1 reads MNHNY; CDR2 reads SVGAGI (reference sequence). The CDR3 bases are TGTGCCAGCGGCGAGGCGGGGTATAAAAACATTCAGTACTTC. As protein: CASGEAGYKNIQYF.

The V gene is TRBV5-5, the J gene TRBJ2-7, with 11 bases matching TRBD2. Germline loops: CDR1 SGHKS, CDR2 YYEKEE (reference sequence). The CDR3 covers 17 residues. The V and J ends lost 5 bases and 0 bases, in that order; junction bases with no gene match: 10. CDR3 loop: CASRPGGLAETSYEQYF. The CDR3 DNA reads TGTGCCAGCAGACCTGGGGGACTAGCGGAGACCTCCTACGAGCAGTACTTC.

V gene TRBV7-9 combines with J gene TRBJ2-2; 9 bases match TRBD2. Unmatched junction bases numbered 3, after V lost 4 bases and J lost 3 bases. Germline V gene lookup returns CDR1 SEHNR and CDR2 FQNEAQ (reference sequence). This CDR3 region has 15 residues. For the CDR3, the DNA is TGTGCCAGCAGCTCCCTAGCGGGGTACACCGGGGAGCTGTTTTTT. Protein product: CASSSLAGYTGELFF.